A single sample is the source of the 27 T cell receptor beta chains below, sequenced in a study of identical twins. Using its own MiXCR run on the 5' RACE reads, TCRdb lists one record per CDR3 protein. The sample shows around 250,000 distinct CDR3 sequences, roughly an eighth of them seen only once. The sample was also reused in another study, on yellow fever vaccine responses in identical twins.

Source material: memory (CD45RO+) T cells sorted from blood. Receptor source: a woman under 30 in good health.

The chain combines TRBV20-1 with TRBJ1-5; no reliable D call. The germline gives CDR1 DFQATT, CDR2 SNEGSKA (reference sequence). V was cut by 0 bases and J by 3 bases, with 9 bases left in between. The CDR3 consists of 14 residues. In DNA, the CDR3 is TGCAGTGCTAGAGATCGCAGGTCCAATCAGCCCCAGCATTTT. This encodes CSARDRRSNQPQHF.

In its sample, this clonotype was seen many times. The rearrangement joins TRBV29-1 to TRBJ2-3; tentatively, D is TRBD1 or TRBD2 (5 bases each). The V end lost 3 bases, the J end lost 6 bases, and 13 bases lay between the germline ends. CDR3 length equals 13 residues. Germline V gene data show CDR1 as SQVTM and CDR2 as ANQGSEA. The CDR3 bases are TGCAGCGTTGATGTGGACCGGGGCGATACGCAGTATTTT. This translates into CSVDVDRGDTQYF.

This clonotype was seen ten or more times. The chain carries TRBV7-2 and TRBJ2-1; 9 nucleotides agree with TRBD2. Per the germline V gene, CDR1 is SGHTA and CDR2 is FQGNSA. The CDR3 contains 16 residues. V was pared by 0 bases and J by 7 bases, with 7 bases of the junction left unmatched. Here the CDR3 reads CASSLAMREGRNEQFF. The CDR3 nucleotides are TGTGCCAGCAGCTTAGCGATGCGGGAGGGCCGGAATGAGCAGTTCTTC.

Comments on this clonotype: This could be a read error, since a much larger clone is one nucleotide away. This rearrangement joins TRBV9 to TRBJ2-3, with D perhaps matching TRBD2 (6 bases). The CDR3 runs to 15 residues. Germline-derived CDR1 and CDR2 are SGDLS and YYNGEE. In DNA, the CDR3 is TGTGCCATCAGCGGAGGAGGGATTAGCACAGATACGCAGTATTTT. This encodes CAISGGGISTDTQYF.

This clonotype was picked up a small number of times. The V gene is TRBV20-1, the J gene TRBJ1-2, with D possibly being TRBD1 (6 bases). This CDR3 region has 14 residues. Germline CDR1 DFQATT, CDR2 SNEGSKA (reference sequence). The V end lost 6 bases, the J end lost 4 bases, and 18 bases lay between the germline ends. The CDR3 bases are TGCAGTGCCTCGGAACAGGGAGTTTTCTATGGCTACACCTTC. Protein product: CSASEQGVFYGYTF.

As DNA, the CDR3 is TGTGCCAGCAGCCAACAGGGACTAGCCAAAAACATTCAGTACTTC. Protein: CASSQQGLAKNIQYF. J is TRBJ2-4 and V is TRBV3-1; D is perhaps TRBD2 (6 bases). CDR3 length equals 15 residues. V was clipped by 2 bases and J by 0 bases, with 8 bases between them. Germline V gene lookup returns CDR1 LGHDT and CDR2 YNNKEL (reference sequence).

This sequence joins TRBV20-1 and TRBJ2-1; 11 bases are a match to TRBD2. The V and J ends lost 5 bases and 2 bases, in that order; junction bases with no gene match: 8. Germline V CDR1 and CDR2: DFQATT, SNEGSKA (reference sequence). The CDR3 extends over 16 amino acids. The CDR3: CSALSTSGMTYNEQFF. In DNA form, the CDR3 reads TGCAGTGCTCTCTCGACTAGCGGGATGACCTACAATGAGCAGTTCTTC.

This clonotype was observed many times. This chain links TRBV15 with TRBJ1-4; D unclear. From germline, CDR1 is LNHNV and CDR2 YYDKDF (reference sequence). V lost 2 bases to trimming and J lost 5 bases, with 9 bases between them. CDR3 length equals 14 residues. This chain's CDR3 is CATSRSQLNEKLFF. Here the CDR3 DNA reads TGTGCCACCAGCAGATCCCAGCTGAATGAAAAACTGTTTTTT.

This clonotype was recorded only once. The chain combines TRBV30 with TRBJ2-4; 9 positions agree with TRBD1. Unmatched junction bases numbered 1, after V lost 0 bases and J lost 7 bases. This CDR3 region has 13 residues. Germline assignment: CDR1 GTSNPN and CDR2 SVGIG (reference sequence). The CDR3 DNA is TGTGCCTGGAGTGTACAGGGGGCGAACATTCAGTACTTC. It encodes CAWSVQGANIQYF.

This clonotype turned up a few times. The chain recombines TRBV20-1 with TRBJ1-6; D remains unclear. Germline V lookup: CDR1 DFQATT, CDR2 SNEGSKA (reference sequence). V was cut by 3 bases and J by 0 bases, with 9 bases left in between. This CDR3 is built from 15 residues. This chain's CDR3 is CSASDPSSYNSPLHF. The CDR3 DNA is TGCAGTGCTAGTGACCCGAGCTCCTATAATTCACCCCTCCACTTT.

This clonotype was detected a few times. CDR3 nucleotides: TGCAGTGCCCCCCTGCTGGGGGGAAATAGCAATCAGCCCCAGCATTTT. It encodes CSAPLLGGNSNQPQHF. The chain is built from TRBV20-1 and TRBJ1-5, with D possibly matching TRBD1 (5 bases). V was clipped by 6 bases and J by 0 bases, with 18 bases between them. The CDR3 contains 16 residues. Per germline, CDR1 DFQATT and CDR2 SNEGSKA (reference sequence).

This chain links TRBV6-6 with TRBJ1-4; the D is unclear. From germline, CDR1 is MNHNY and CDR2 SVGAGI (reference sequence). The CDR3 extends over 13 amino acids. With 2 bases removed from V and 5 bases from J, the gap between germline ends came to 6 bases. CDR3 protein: CASSYRKNEKLFF. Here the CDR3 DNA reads TGTGCCAGCAGTTACCGTAAGAATGAAAAACTGTTTTTT.

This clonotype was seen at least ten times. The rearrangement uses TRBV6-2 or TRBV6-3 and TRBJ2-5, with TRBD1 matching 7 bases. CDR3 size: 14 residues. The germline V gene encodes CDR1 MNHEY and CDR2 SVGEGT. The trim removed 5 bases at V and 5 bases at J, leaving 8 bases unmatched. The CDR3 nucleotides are TGTGCCAGCAGTCCCGGGACAGATTTGGAGACCCAGTACTTC. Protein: CASSPGTDLETQYF.

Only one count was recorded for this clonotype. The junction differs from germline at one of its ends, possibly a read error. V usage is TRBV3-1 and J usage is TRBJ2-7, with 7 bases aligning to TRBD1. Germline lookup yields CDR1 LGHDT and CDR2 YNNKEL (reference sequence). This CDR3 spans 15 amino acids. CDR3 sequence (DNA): TGTGCCTGCTGCCCATCAGGGGGACGGTCCTACGAGCAGGACTTC. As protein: CACCPSGGRSYEQDF.

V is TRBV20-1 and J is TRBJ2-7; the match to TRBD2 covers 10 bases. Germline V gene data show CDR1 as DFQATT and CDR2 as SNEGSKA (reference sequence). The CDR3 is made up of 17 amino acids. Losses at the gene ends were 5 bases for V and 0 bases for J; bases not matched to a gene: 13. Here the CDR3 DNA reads TGCAGTGCTGGGGAACTAGCGGGGAAAGGGGGCTCCTACGAGCAGTACTTC. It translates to CSAGELAGKGGSYEQYF.

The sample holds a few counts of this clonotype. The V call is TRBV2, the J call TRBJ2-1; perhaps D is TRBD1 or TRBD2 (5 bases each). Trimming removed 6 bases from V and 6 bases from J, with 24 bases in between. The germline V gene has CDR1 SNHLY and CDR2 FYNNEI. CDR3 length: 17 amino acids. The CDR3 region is CASSPGTLPKKSNEQFF. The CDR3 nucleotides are TGTGCCAGCAGCCCAGGGACCCTCCCGAAAAAGAGCAATGAGCAGTTCTTC.

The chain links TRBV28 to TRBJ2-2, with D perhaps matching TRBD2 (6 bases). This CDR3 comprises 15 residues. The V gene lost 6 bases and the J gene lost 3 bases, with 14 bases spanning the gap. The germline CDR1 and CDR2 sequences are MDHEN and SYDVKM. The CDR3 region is CASRSPEGHTGELFF. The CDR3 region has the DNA TGTGCCAGCAGATCCCCGGAGGGACACACCGGGGAGCTGTTTTTT.

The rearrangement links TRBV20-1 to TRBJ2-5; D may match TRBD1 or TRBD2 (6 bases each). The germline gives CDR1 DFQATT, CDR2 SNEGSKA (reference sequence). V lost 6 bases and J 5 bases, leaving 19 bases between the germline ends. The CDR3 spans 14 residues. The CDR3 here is CSAGARGLVETQYF. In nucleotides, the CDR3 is TGCAGTGCAGGGGCTCGGGGGCTTGTGGAGACCCAGTACTTC.

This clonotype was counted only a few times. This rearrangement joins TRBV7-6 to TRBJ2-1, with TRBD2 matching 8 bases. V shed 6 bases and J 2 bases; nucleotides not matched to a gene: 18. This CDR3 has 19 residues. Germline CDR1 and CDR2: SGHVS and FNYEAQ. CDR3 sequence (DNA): TGTGCCAGCAGTTTTAGGGGGTTTGCGCGGGAGGTTACCTACAATGAGCAGTTCTTC. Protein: CASSFRGFAREVTYNEQFF.

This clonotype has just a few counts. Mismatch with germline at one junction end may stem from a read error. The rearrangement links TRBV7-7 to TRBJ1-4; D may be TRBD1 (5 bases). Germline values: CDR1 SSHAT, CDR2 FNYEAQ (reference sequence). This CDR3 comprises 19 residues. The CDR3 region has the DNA TGTGCTAGCAGCTTAGTCCCTAAGGGGACGGAGCCCTACTGGGAAAAACTGTTTTTT. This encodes CASSLVPKGTEPYWEKLFF.

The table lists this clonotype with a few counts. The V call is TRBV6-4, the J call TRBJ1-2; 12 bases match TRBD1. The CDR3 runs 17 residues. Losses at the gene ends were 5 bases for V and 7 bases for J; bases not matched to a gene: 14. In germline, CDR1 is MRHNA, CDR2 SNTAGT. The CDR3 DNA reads TGTGCCAGCAGTAGAACCGGGACAGGGGGCGTAGTTGGTGGCTACACCTTC. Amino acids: CASSRTGTGGVVGGYTF.

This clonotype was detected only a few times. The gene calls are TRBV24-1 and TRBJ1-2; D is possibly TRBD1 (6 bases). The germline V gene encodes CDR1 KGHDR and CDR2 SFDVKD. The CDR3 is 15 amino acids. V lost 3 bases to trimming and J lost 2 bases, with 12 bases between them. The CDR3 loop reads CATSDGSTGNYGYTF. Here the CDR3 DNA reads TGTGCCACCAGTGATGGCTCTACAGGGAACTATGGCTACACCTTC.

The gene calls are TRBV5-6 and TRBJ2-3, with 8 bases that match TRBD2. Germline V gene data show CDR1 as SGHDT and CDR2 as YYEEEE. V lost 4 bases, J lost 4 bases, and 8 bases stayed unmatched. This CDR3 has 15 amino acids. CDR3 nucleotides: TGTGCCAGCAGCGAGCCGGGGGGGATTCCAGATACGCAGTATTTT. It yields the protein CASSEPGGIPDTQYF.

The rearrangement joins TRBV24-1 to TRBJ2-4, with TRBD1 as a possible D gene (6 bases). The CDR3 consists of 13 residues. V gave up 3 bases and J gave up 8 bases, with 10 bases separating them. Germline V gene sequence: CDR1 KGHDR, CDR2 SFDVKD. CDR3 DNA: TGTGCCACCAGTGATACAGGGTGGGACATTCAGTACTTC. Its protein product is CATSDTGWDIQYF.

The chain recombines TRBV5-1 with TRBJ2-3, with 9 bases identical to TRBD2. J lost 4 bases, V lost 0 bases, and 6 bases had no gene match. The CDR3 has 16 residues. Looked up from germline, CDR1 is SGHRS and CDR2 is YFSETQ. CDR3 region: CASSLGASGNSDTQYF. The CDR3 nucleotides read TGCGCCAGCAGCTTGGGCGCTAGCGGGAATTCAGATACGCAGTATTTT.

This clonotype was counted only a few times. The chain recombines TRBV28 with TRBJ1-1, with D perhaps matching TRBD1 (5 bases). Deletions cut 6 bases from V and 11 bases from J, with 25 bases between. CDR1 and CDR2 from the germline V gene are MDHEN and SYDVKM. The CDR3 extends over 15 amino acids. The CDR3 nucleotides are TGTGCCAGCAGCTTAGGAGGAGGGACGGTCAAGTGGGCTTTCTTT. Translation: CASSLGGGTVKWAFF. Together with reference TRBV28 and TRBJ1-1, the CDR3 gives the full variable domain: DVKVTQSSRYLVKRTGEKVFLECVQDMDHENMFWYRQDPGLGLRLIYFSYDVKMKEKGDIPEGYSVSREKKERFSLILESASTNQTSMYLCASSLGGGTVKWAFFGQGTRLTVV.

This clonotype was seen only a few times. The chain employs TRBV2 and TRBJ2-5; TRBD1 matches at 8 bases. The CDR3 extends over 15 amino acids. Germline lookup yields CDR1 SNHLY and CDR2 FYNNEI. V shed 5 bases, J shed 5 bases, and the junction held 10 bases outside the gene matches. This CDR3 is CASSPGTGRGETQYF. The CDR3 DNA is TGTGCCAGCAGTCCCGGGACAGGTCGAGGGGAGACCCAGTACTTC. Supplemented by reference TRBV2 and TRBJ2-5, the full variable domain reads EPEVTQTPSHQVTQMGQEVILRCVPISNHLYFYWYRQILGQKVEFLVSFYNNEISEKSEIFDDQFSVERPDGSNFTLKIRSTKLEDSAMYFCASSPGTGRGETQYFGPGTRLLVL.